Following are 29 T cell receptor beta chains from one sample sequenced in a study of shared clonotypes between healthy human individuals. Data came from immunoSEQ multiplex PCR; TCRdb stores just in-frame clones and leaves some out. The data hold approximately 2.5 million clones, with about 92% observed a single time. Sequenced: naive CD4+ T cells sorted from blood. The subset denotes: CD45RA+ positively selected. These receptors originate from a man aged 18 to 30 in good health.

This clone was seen a single time. The chain carries TRBV10-1 and TRBJ1-2; D not resolved. Trimming shortened V by 5 bases and J by 2 bases, and 12 bases separated the two germline ends. This CDR3 contains 14 residues. Germline V CDR1 and CDR2: WNHNN, SYGVQD (reference sequence). The CDR3 loop is CASSLVDGNYGYTF. CDR3 DNA sequence: TGCGCCAGCAGTCTAGTAGACGGCAACTATGGCTACACCTTC.

The V call is TRBV30, the J call TRBJ2-7, with 7 bases aligning to TRBD1. The V gene end was trimmed by 1 base and the J gene end by 3 bases; junction bases not matched to a gene: 6. Germline CDR1 is GTSNPN and CDR2 is SVGIG (reference sequence). The CDR3 loop spans 14 amino acids. CDR3 sequence reads: CAWSARTGFYEQYF. The DNA for the CDR3 is TGTGCCTGGAGTGCTCGGACAGGATTCTACGAGCAGTACTTC.

This chain links TRBV4-3 with TRBJ2-1, with D perhaps TRBD1 or TRBD2 (5 bases each). The ends were cut back, 0 bases at V and 6 bases at J, with 15 bases in the middle. Germline assignment: CDR1 LGHNA and CDR2 YSLEER. CDR3 length: 16 amino acids. As DNA, the CDR3 is TGCGCCAGCAGCCAAGACCGGGGCCTCGCAGGCAATGAGCAGTTCTTC. It encodes CASSQDRGLAGNEQFF.

This sequence joins TRBV7-8 and TRBJ1-3; D not resolved. Germline lookup yields CDR1 SGHVS and CDR2 FQNEAQ. V dropped 4 bases and J dropped 0 bases, with 16 bases sitting between them. This CDR3 is built from 17 residues. CDR3 amino acids: CASSSSIGVSSGNTIYF. The CDR3 region has the DNA TGTGCCAGCAGCTCGAGTATCGGGGTTAGCTCTGGAAACACCATATATTTT.

With respect to this clone: At the DNA level, this CDR3 is encoded by other sequences in the same sample as well. The chain has TRBV29-1 and TRBJ2-3; D gene unclear. Germline V lookup: CDR1 SQVTM, CDR2 ANQGSEA. The CDR3 is 14 residues long. V lost 2 bases to trimming and J lost 0 bases, with 9 bases between them. CDR3 residues: CSVESRPSTDTQYF. The CDR3 nucleotides are TGCAGCGTTGAAAGTAGGCCAAGCACAGATACGCAGTATTTT.

The gene calls are TRBV5-5 and TRBJ2-5; 10 bases align to TRBD2. The CDR3 is made up of 18 amino acids. Germline CDR1 reads SGHKS; CDR2 reads YYEKEE (reference sequence). Trimming removed 0 bases from V and 0 bases from J; junction bases left unmatched: 8. This chain's CDR3 is CASSLDLAGALYQETQYF. CDR3 DNA: TGTGCCAGCAGCTTGGATCTAGCGGGGGCCCTGTACCAAGAGACCCAGTACTTC.

This sequence joins TRBV9 and TRBJ2-6; D might be TRBD2 (5 bases). Germline loops: CDR1 SGDLS, CDR2 YYNGEE. The V gene lost 5 bases and the J gene lost 2 bases, with 11 bases spanning the gap. The CDR3 spans 15 residues. The CDR3: CASRDEGAGANVLTF. The CDR3, as DNA: TGTGCCAGCAGGGACGAGGGTGCTGGGGCCAACGTCCTGACTTTC.

The chain employs TRBV10-3 and TRBJ2-3; the D is unclear. The CDR3 loop spans 14 amino acids. V was pared by 0 bases and J by 6 bases, with 10 bases between. CDR1 and CDR2 (germline): ENHRY, SYGVKD. DNA of the CDR3: TGTGCCATCAGTGAGTCCAGCCTCGACGATACGCAGTATTTT. This encodes CAISESSLDDTQYF.

The chain joins TRBV5-1 to TRBJ2-7; a possible D gene is TRBD1 (6 bases). The germline V gene encodes CDR1 SGHRS and CDR2 YFSETQ. The CDR3 totals 15 residues. The V gene lost 4 bases and the J gene lost 2 bases, with 16 bases spanning the gap. The CDR3 bases are TGCGCCAGCAGCACCGAGCAGGGGATTGCCTACGAGCAGTACTTC. It translates to CASSTEQGIAYEQYF.

This clone appeared once. This chain connects TRBV6-5 to TRBJ2-3; 8 positions match TRBD1. Germline lookup yields CDR1 MNHEY and CDR2 SVGAGI. Trimming at V came to 2 bases and at J to 5 bases, leaving 6 bases not matched to a gene. This CDR3 is 15 amino acids long. The CDR3 here is CASSYRTGPQDTQYF. The DNA of the CDR3 is TGTGCCAGCAGTTACCGGACAGGGCCCCAAGATACGCAGTATTTT.

This clone showed up just once. The chain couples TRBV6-5 to TRBJ2-5; perhaps D is TRBD1 or TRBD2 (5 bases each). The germline CDR1 and CDR2 sequences are MNHEY and SVGAGI. Trimming left V 2 bases short and J 3 bases short, with 13 bases between. This CDR3 spans 15 amino acids. The CDR3 bases are TGTGCCAGCAGTTACAGAGGGGTCCTGGAAGAGACCCAGTACTTC. Translation: CASSYRGVLEETQYF.

The genes are TRBV19 and TRBJ1-1, with D possibly being TRBD1 (6 bases). Trimming pared 9 bases from V and 2 bases from J, leaving 25 bases between. This CDR3 has 17 residues. Germline lookup yields CDR1 LNHDA and CDR2 SQIVND (reference sequence). In DNA, the CDR3 is TGTGCCAGCAGGGCACAGGGAAGGCTAGTCAAAAACACTGAAGCTTTCTTT. The encoded protein is CASRAQGRLVKNTEAFF.

The CDR3 sequence: CASSPLFITGTQYF. CDR3 nucleotide sequence: TGTGCCAGCAGCCCTCTATTTATTACGGGGACCCAGTACTTC. The rearrangement uses TRBV9 and TRBJ2-5, with D unclear. CDR3 size: 14 residues. The V end lost 4 bases, the J end lost 7 bases, and 17 bases lay between the germline ends. Germline loops: CDR1 SGDLS, CDR2 YYNGEE. Combining the CDR3 with reference TRBV9 and TRBJ2-5 gives the whole variable domain DSGVTQTPKHLITATGQRVTLRCSPRSGDLSVYWYQQSLDQGLQFLIQYYNGEERAKGNILERFSAQQFPDLHSELNLSSLELGDSALYFCASSPLFITGTQYFGPGTRLLVL.

With regard to this clone: Other nucleotide sequences from this sample produce the same CDR3. V gene TRBV28 combines with J gene TRBJ2-5; D is unresolved. Germline CDR1 and CDR2: MDHEN and SYDVKM. Between the trimmed V and J ends, which lost 1 base and 2 bases, there was a span of 14 bases. This CDR3 comprises 16 residues. CDR3 in DNA: TGTGCCAGCAGTTTATACGAATGGAACCTTCAAGAGACCCAGTACTTC. This translates into CASSLYEWNLQETQYF.

V usage is TRBV11-2 and J usage is TRBJ2-4, with a tentative D call TRBD2 (5 bases). Trimming removed 3 bases at V and 1 base at J, with 13 bases between. This CDR3 is 16 amino acids long. Germline loops: CDR1 SGHAT, CDR2 FQNNGV. The CDR3 region is CASSFTGWVAKNIQYF. The CDR3 nucleotides read TGTGCCAGCAGCTTCACGGGGTGGGTGGCCAAAAACATTCAGTACTTC.

The V call is TRBV7-9, the J call TRBJ2-5; D possibly uses TRBD1 or TRBD2 (6 bases each). Germline lookup yields CDR1 SEHNR and CDR2 FQNEAQ (reference sequence). CDR3 length: 14 residues. V shed 7 bases and J shed 5 bases, with 17 bases lying between them. The chain's CDR3 is CASTQRGGWETQYF. The CDR3 bases are TGTGCCAGCACCCAACGAGGGGGGTGGGAGACCCAGTACTTC.

This sequence joins TRBV5-1 and TRBJ1-2, with D unresolved. Per germline, CDR1 SGHRS and CDR2 YFSETQ. This CDR3 has 14 residues. Trimming took off 0 bases at V and 6 bases at J, with 12 bases between the two ends. This CDR3 reads CASSLALMVDGYTF. DNA of the CDR3: TGCGCCAGCAGCTTGGCACTGATGGTGGATGGCTACACCTTC.

V usage is TRBV19 and J usage is TRBJ1-4; perhaps TRBD1 as D (5 bases). The CDR3 has 13 amino acids. The germline V and J ends were trimmed by 7 bases and 10 bases, with 16 bases remaining between them. Germline loops: CDR1 LNHDA, CDR2 SQIVND (reference sequence). CDR3 in DNA: TGTGCCAGTACCTACCTCCGGGGGGGAAAACTGTTTTTT. This translates into CASTYLRGGKLFF.

This clone was seen a single time. One end of the junction is discordant with germline, which a read error may explain. The chain has TRBV5-6 and TRBJ1-6, with 9 bases lining up with TRBD1. This CDR3 spans 13 amino acids. Germline CDR1 SGHDT, CDR2 YYEEEE. DNA for the CDR3: TGTGCCAGCAGCTTTAACGGACAGGGGACGATGAACTTT. Translated, it gives CASSFNGQGTMNF. The full variable domain, with the rest looked up from reference TRBV5-6 and TRBJ1-6, is DAGVTQSPTHLIKTRGQQVTLRCSPKSGHDTVSWYQQALGQGPQFIFQYYEEEERQRGNFPDRFSGHQFPNYSSELNVNALLLGDSALYLCASSFNGQGTMNFGNGTRLTVT.

Points on this clone: In the same sample, other DNA sequences code for this CDR3. This sequence joins TRBV11-2 and TRBJ1-2; no clear D. Germline V CDR1 and CDR2: SGHAT, FQNNGV. Trimming shortened V by 1 base and J by 1 base, and 4 bases separated the two germline ends. The CDR3 has 13 residues. CDR3 loop: CASSLGVNYGYTF. CDR3 nucleotides: TGTGCCAGCAGCTTAGGAGTTAACTATGGCTACACCTTC. The whole variable domain, remainder taken from reference TRBV11-2 and TRBJ1-2, is EAGVAQSPRYKIIEKRQSVAFWCNPISGHATLYWYQQILGQGPKLLIQFQNNGVVDDSQLPKDRFSAERLKGVDSTLKIQPAKLEDSAVYLCASSLGVNYGYTFGSGTRLTVV.

V is TRBV18 and J is TRBJ2-7; D gene uncertain. This CDR3 has 15 residues. Trimming shortened V by 2 bases and J by 6 bases, and 17 bases separated the two germline ends. Germline lookup yields CDR1 KGHSH and CDR2 LQKENI. CDR3 bases: TGTGCCAGCTCACCAGTGTCAGGTTCGGGCGTCGAGCAGTACTTC. Protein sequence: CASSPVSGSGVEQYF.

The CDR3 DNA follows: TGTGCCAGCAGTTACGGTCCTTCTTTGGGGAATGGCTACACCTTC. Its protein is CASSYGPSLGNGYTF. The chain employs TRBV6-5 and TRBJ1-2; no clear D. The germline V and J ends were trimmed by 2 bases and 6 bases, with 16 bases remaining between them. Germline-derived CDR1 and CDR2 are MNHEY and SVGAGI. The CDR3 is 15 residues long.

This clone was counted a few times. This chain links TRBV6-5 with TRBJ1-1; TRBD1 might be the D (5 bases). The CDR3 runs 13 residues. V shed 0 bases and J shed 12 bases, with 14 bases lying between them. Germline values: CDR1 MNHEY, CDR2 SVGAGI. The CDR3 region is CASSYSTGSYTFF. The CDR3 DNA follows: TGTGCCAGCAGTTACTCAACAGGATCCTATACTTTCTTT.

This chain joins TRBV5-1 and TRBJ1-5, with D uncertain. This CDR3 is 15 amino acids long. The V gene's germline CDR1 is SGHRS and CDR2 YFSETQ. Trimming took 4 bases from V and 5 from J, leaving 16 bases between them. The CDR3: CASSPEGVRDQPQHF. Here the CDR3 DNA reads TGCGCCAGCAGCCCTGAGGGCGTAAGGGATCAGCCCCAGCATTTT.

The chain is built from TRBV28 and TRBJ1-6; D unclear. V lost 5 bases, J lost 7 bases, and 15 bases lay in between. CDR1 and CDR2 (germline): MDHEN, SYDVKM. CDR3 size: 15 residues. The CDR3 loop reads CASSPGSNGNSPLHF. The CDR3 DNA follows: TGTGCCAGCAGTCCGGGTTCAAATGGGAATTCACCCCTCCACTTT.

V gene TRBV7-2 combines with J gene TRBJ2-7; no definite D call. This CDR3 is built from 15 residues. From germline, CDR1 is SGHTA and CDR2 FQGNSA. Trimming took 5 bases from V and 1 from J, leaving 15 bases between them. CDR3 loop: CASSPRGPGSYEQYF. For the CDR3, the DNA is TGTGCCAGCAGCCCCCGTGGACCCGGTTCCTACGAGCAGTACTTC.

V usage is TRBV28 and J usage is TRBJ1-2, with a tentative D call TRBD1 (5 bases). The CDR3 is made up of 13 amino acids. Trimming pared 3 bases from V and 4 bases from J, leaving 9 bases between. Germline CDR1 and CDR2: MDHEN and SYDVKM. The CDR3 DNA sequence: TGTGCCAGCAGTTTTCAGGGCGCCTATGGCTACACCTTC. This encodes CASSFQGAYGYTF.

About this clone itself: This sample also contains other DNA sequences that code for the same CDR3. The gene calls are TRBV20-1 and TRBJ2-3; no clear D. Between the trimmed V and J ends, which lost 0 bases and 6 bases, there was a span of 1 base. Germline assignment: CDR1 DFQATT and CDR2 SNEGSKA (reference sequence). The CDR3 sequence is 10 residues long. The CDR3 DNA reads as TGCAGTGCTAGAGAGGATACGCAGTATTTT. It is translated as CSAREDTQYF.

The gene calls are TRBV7-9 and TRBJ1-1, with TRBD1 identical over 11 bases. CDR1 and CDR2 from the germline V gene are SEHNR and FQNEAQ (reference sequence). The CDR3 extends over 19 amino acids. With 5 bases clipped from V and 4 bases from J, the junction kept 18 bases outside the gene matches. CDR3: CASSVGQGVPSKMGTEAFF. The CDR3 DNA sequence: TGTGCCAGCAGCGTGGGACAGGGGGTCCCCTCGAAAATGGGCACTGAAGCTTTCTTT.